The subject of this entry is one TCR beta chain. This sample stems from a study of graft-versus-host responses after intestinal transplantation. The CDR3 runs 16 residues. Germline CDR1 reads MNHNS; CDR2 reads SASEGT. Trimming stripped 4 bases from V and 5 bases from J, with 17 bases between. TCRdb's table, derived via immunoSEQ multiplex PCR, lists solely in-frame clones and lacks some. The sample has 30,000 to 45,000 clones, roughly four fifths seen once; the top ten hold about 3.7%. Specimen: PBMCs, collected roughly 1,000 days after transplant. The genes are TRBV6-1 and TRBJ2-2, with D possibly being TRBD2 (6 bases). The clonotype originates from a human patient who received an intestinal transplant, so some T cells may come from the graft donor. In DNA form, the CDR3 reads TGTGCCAGCAGTGGACTAGACTCTGTGGATACCGGGGAGCTGTTTTTT. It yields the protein CASSGLDSVDTGELFF.